Below are 21 T cell receptor beta chains sequenced from a single sample in a study of siplizumab effects on memory and regulatory T cells. Sequencing was performed with immunoSEQ multiplex PCR; in TCRdb, only in-frame clones are kept and a portion is missing. The data contain more than 95,000 clones, roughly 91% of them singletons. The sequenced sample was CD4+ T cells sorted from blood. The origin of the receptors is a human donor in good health.

The genes are TRBV6-5 and TRBJ1-4, with TRBD1 identical over 8 bases. The junction had 6 bases not matched to a gene; V was cut back by 5 bases and J by 7 bases. CDR3 length equals 14 residues. Looked up from germline, CDR1 is MNHEY and CDR2 is SVGAGI. CDR3 residues: CASSTDRAGEKLFF. CDR3 DNA sequence: TGTGCCAGCAGTACGGACAGGGCGGGTGAAAAACTGTTTTTT.

The rearrangement uses TRBV5-4 and TRBJ1-3, with 7 bases matching TRBD1. Trimming at V came to 3 bases and at J to 3 bases, leaving 6 bases not matched to a gene. The CDR3 covers 15 residues. Germline lookup yields CDR1 SGHNT and CDR2 YYREEE (reference sequence). CDR3 nucleotides: TGTGCCAGCAGCTCCCGACAGGGCGGTGGAAACACCATATATTTT. Its translation is CASSSRQGGGNTIYF.

V usage is TRBV11-3 and J usage is TRBJ2-3; TRBD2 agrees at 8 bases. The length of the CDR3 is 18 residues. Losses at the gene ends were 1 base for V and 0 bases for J; bases not matched to a gene: 9. CDR1 SGHNT and CDR2 YENEEA come from the germline V gene. The CDR3 bases are TGTGCCAGCAGCTTAGGGACTAGCTCAGCCTCTAGCACAGATACGCAGTATTTT. Protein: CASSLGTSSASSTDTQYF.

The chain employs TRBV9 and TRBJ2-3; possible D gene TRBD1, 5 bases. The germline gives CDR1 SGDLS, CDR2 YYNGEE. The CDR3 consists of 15 residues. This chain's CDR3 is CTREGTLGGTDTQYF. DNA of the CDR3: TGTACCCGAGAAGGCACCCTAGGGGGCACAGATACGCAGTATTTT.

The chain carries TRBV7-9 and TRBJ2-7; D perhaps matches TRBD2 (6 bases). V was clipped by 5 bases and J by 1 base, with 9 bases between them. The CDR3 runs to 13 residues. Germline CDR1 SEHNR, CDR2 FQNEAQ (reference sequence). The CDR3 sequence is CASSGTPSYEQYF. The CDR3, as DNA: TGTGCCAGCAGCGGGACTCCGTCCTACGAGCAGTACTTC.

The genes are TRBV7-8 and TRBJ2-1; 7 bases are shared with TRBD2. The CDR3 length is 17 residues. The V gene's germline CDR1 is SGHVS and CDR2 FQNEAQ. With 3 bases clipped from V and 8 bases from J, the junction kept 16 bases outside the gene matches. CDR3 nucleotide sequence: TGTGCCAGCAGCTTGTTCGTTAGCGGGCGGATTAGCTATGAGCAGTTCTTC. Its protein is CASSLFVSGRISYEQFF.

The chain has TRBV5-6 and TRBJ2-7; possibly TRBD2 for D (6 bases). V lost 1 base and J lost 5, with 13 bases in between. The germline V gene encodes CDR1 SGHDT and CDR2 YYEEEE. This CDR3 region has 14 residues. The CDR3 loop is CASSLHGSGDEQYF. CDR3 in DNA: TGTGCCAGCAGCTTGCATGGATCGGGGGACGAGCAGTACTTC.

V gene TRBV11-2 combines with J gene TRBJ2-7; 7 bases agree with TRBD2. This CDR3 has 15 amino acids. V gave up 3 bases and J gave up 2 bases; unmatched junction bases: 7. Germline V gene data show CDR1 as SGHAT and CDR2 as FQNNGV. As DNA, the CDR3 is TGTGCCAGCAGCTTTGGTACTAGCGCAACCTACGAGCAGTACTTC. This gives the protein CASSFGTSATYEQYF.

The chain links TRBV5-1 to TRBJ1-1; the D is unclear. Germline V CDR1 and CDR2: SGHRS, YFSETQ. The CDR3 runs 15 residues. The ends were cut back, 0 bases at V and 5 bases at J, with 14 bases in the middle. CDR3 DNA: TGCGCCAGCAGCTTGGACCAGGCAATTCGTACTGAAGCTTTCTTT. Its protein product is CASSLDQAIRTEAFF.

J is TRBJ2-1 and V is TRBV27; 11 positions agree with TRBD2. CDR1 and CDR2 (germline): MNHEY, SMNVEV (reference sequence). V lost 1 base and J lost 10; bases outside the gene matches: 9. The CDR3 is 16 residues long. CDR3 residues: CASSLLSSGRAGEQFF. DNA for the CDR3: TGTGCCAGCAGTTTATTGAGTAGCGGGAGGGCCGGAGAGCAGTTCTTC.

The sample holds a few counts of this clone. The chain uses TRBV7-2 and TRBJ2-5; D assignment may be TRBD1 or TRBD2 (6 bases each). V shed 5 bases and J shed 5 bases, with 15 bases lying between them. In germline, CDR1 is SGHTA, CDR2 FQGNSA. This CDR3 is built from 14 residues. The CDR3 spells CASSPGGGWETQYF. Here the CDR3 DNA reads TGTGCCAGCAGCCCCGGAGGGGGATGGGAGACCCAGTACTTC.

The chain has TRBV27 and TRBJ2-2; unclear D gene. V lost 5 bases and J lost 5, with 9 bases in between. CDR1 is MNHEY, CDR2 SMNVEV, per germline (reference sequence). This CDR3 has 13 amino acids. The CDR3 sequence is CASSPGFTGELFF. In nucleotides, the CDR3 is TGTGCCAGCAGTCCGGGTTTTACCGGGGAGCTGTTTTTT.

The rearrangement joins TRBV30 to TRBJ1-1; D gene uncertain. The length of the CDR3 is 14 residues. V was cut by 2 bases and J by 5 bases, with 15 bases left in between. Germline loops: CDR1 GTSNPN, CDR2 SVGIG (reference sequence). The CDR3 is CAWSHRDQRTEAFF. The DNA for the CDR3 is TGTGCCTGGAGTCACCGGGATCAGAGGACTGAAGCTTTCTTT.

The chain recombines TRBV27 with TRBJ2-3, with D maybe TRBD1 (5 bases). Germline V gives CDR1 MNHEY, CDR2 SMNVEV (reference sequence). The germline V and J ends were trimmed by 5 bases and 4 bases, with 22 bases remaining between them. The CDR3 spans 17 residues. The DNA for the CDR3 is TGTGCCAGCAGTGACAATCAGTGGGGCCCCCCGCCAGATACGCAGTATTTT. This sequence encodes CASSDNQWGPPPDTQYF.

The chain joins TRBV9 to TRBJ1-1, with D perhaps matching TRBD1 (6 bases). The germline CDR1 and CDR2 sequences are SGDLS and YYNGEE. The V end lost 4 bases, the J end lost 3 bases, and 13 bases lay between the germline ends. The CDR3 runs to 14 residues. DNA for the CDR3: TGTGCCAGCAGCCCGAGGGGGGTAGACACTGAAGCTTTCTTT. This codes for CASSPRGVDTEAFF.

The chain joins TRBV18 to TRBJ1-2; D perhaps matches TRBD1 (6 bases). V lost 5 bases, J lost 7 bases, and 23 bases lay in between. The CDR3 spans 16 residues. CDR1 KGHSH and CDR2 LQKENI come from the germline V gene. The CDR3 region has the DNA TGTGCCAGCTCAAGAACCTTAAGGACAGTCCCCTTTGGCTACACCTTC. It codes for CASSRTLRTVPFGYTF.

The chain is built from TRBV6-1 and TRBJ2-7; 8 bases line up with TRBD1. Germline V gene sequence: CDR1 MNHNS, CDR2 SASEGT. The CDR3 has 14 residues. V was pared by 6 bases and J by 5 bases, with 9 bases of the junction left unmatched. The CDR3 DNA sequence: TGTGCCAGCAGGAATCCAGGGGGCGTTGACGAGCAGTACTTC. Encoded protein: CASRNPGGVDEQYF.

The rearrangement joins TRBV5-1 to TRBJ1-1; tentative D call: TRBD1 (6 bases). The V gene lost 3 bases and the J gene lost 0 bases, with 12 bases spanning the gap. CDR3 length: 15 residues. The germline V gene has CDR1 SGHRS and CDR2 YFSETQ. CDR3 coding DNA: TGCGCCAGCAGCTCGGACAGAACTCTGAACACTGAAGCTTTCTTT. It translates to CASSSDRTLNTEAFF.

The chain uses TRBV10-3 and TRBJ2-7; D uncertain. The V and J ends lost 6 bases and 2 bases respectively, with 8 bases between them. CDR1 is ENHRY and CDR2 is SYGVKD in the germline V gene. The CDR3 loop spans 12 amino acids. In DNA, the CDR3 is TGTGCCATCAGCGAAGACACCTACGAGCAGTACTTC. This codes for CAISEDTYEQYF.

This sequence joins TRBV11-2 and TRBJ1-1; D call uncertain. With 0 bases removed from V and 4 bases from J, the gap between germline ends came to 9 bases. CDR1 is SGHAT, CDR2 FQNNGV, per germline. The CDR3 runs to 14 residues. The CDR3 spells CASSLEGKGTEAFF. In DNA, the CDR3 is TGTGCCAGCAGCTTAGAGGGGAAAGGCACTGAAGCTTTCTTT.

This rearrangement joins TRBV5-1 to TRBJ1-1, with 8 bases fitting TRBD1. Trimming cost V 6 bases and J 8 bases; bases outside gene matches: 18. This CDR3 region has 16 residues. From germline, CDR1 is SGHRS and CDR2 YFSETQ. The DNA of the CDR3 is TGCGCCAGCATCCCACATGAAGTGAACAGGGGGTCCGAAGCTTTCTTT. This gives the protein CASIPHEVNRGSEAFF.